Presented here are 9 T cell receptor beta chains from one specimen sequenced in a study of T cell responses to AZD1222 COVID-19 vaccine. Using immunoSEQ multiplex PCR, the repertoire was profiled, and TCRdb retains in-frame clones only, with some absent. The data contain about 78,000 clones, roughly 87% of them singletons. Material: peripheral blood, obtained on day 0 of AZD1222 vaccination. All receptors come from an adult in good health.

CDR3 sequence (DNA): TGTGCCAGCAGTTACACGGGGCAGTATTCGGCTTTCTTT. Protein product: CASSYTGQYSAFF. This chain uses TRBV6-5 with TRBJ1-1; a weak D match, TRBD1 (5 bases). Trimming took 2 bases from V and 11 from J, leaving 15 bases between them. CDR3 length equals 13 residues. Germline V CDR1 and CDR2: MNHEY, SVGAGI.

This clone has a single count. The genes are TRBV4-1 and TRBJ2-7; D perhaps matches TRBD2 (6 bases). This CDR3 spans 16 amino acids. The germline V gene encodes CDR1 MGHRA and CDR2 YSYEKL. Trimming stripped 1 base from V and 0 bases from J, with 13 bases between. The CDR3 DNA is TGCGCCAGCAGCCAAGTGCTAGCGAGGGACTCCTACGAGCAGTACTTC. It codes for CASSQVLARDSYEQYF.

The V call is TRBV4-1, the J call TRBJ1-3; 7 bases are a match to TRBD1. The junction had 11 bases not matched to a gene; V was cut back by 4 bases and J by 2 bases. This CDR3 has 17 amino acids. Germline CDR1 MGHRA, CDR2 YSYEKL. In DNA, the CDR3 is TGCGCCAGCAGCCTAAGACCGACAGGGCTGACTGGAAACACCATATATTTT. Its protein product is CASSLRPTGLTGNTIYF.

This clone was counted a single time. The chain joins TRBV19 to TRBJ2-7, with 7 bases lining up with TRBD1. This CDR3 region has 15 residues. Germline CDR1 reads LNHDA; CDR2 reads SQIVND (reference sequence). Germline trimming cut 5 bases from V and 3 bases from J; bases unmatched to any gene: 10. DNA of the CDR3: TGTGCCAGTAGTGCCCGACAGGGCGAAGTCTACGAGCAGTACTTC. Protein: CASSARQGEVYEQYF.

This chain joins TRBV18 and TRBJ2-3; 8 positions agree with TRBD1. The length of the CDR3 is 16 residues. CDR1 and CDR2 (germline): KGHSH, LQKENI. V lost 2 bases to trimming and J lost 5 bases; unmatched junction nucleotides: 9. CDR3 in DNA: TGTGCCAGCTCACCAAGGTGGCAGGGGGCCGAAGATACGCAGTATTTT. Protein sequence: CASSPRWQGAEDTQYF. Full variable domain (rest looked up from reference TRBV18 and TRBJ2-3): NAGVMQNPRHLVRRRGQEARLRCSPMKGHSHVYWYRQLPEEGLKFMVYLQKENIIDESGMPKERFSAEFPKEGPSILRIQQVVRGDSAAYFCASSPRWQGAEDTQYFGPGTRLTVL.

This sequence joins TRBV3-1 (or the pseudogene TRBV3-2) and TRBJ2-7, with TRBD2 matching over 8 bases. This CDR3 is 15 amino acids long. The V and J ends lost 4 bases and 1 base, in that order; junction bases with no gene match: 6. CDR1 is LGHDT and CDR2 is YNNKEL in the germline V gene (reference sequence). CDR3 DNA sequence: TGTGCCAGCAGCCGGGGGCTAGCGGGTTCCTACGAGCAGTACTTC. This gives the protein CASSRGLAGSYEQYF.

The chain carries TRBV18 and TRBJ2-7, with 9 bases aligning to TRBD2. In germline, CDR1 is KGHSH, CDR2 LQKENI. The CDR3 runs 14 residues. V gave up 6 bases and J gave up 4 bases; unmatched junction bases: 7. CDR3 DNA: TGTGCCAGCTCCGAACCGGGACTAGCTTACGAGCAGTACTTC. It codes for CASSEPGLAYEQYF.

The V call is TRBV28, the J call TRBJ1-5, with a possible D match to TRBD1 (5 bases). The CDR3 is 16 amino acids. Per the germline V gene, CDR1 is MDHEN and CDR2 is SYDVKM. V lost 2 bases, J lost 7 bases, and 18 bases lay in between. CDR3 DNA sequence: TGTGCCAGCAGTTTAGCCGGGACGCAAGCGGGACAGCCCCAGCATTTT. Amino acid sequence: CASSLAGTQAGQPQHF.

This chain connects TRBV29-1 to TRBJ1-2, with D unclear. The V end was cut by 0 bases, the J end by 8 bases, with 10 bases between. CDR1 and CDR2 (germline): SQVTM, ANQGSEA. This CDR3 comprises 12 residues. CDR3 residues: CSVEDLGSGYTF. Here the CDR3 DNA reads TGCAGCGTTGAAGATCTGGGGAGCGGCTACACCTTC.